This T cell receptor (beta chain) originates from a study of blood T cell repertoires in COVID-19 (dated by TCRdb to 2018 to 2020). For the wider study: Collaborator samples came from the United States, Italy and Spain and covered acute and convalescent phases of COVID-19. The prospective study material was composed of cDNA or gDNA derived from T cells, B-cell-depleted T cells, or PBMCs. Deeply sampled blood TCRbeta repertoires from subjects exposed to, actively infected with, or recovered from COVID-19 were included in the dataset. The repertoires were released in a freely available public database intended as a resource for research on the immune response to SARS-CoV-2. Samples came from the ongoing ImmuneRACE study (first 160 participants) plus 1,254 subjects from 6 global collaborators. The sample metadata nearly always contained a de-identified subject ID, COVID-19 status, age in years and sex. Where HLA class I and class II types were available, the types were taken from metadata supplied by the sample provider, not from assay-based typing.

Regarding this clone: Its antigen remains unidentified. No base-level quality is on record; no much larger clone is a single base apart.

Trimming accounts for 4 bases at V and 6 bases at J, while the number of junction bases matched to no gene is 10. The CDR3 runs 15 residues from the cysteine to the phenylalanine. Only the CDR3 DNA is retained, 45 bases long and in frame from the first base. Reading the germline V gene gives CDR1 SGHDN and CDR2 FVKESK. The paper's findings and limits, for the study overall: The quantity of clinical and demographic metadata differed by source and by participant and was supplied without curation.

Each collaborating institution followed its own protocols to collect whole blood in K2EDTA tubes. Collaborator samples were shipped for TCRbeta analysis as frozen whole blood, isolated PBMCs, or DNA extracted from either sample type. TCRbeta CDR3 regions were amplified from genomic DNA using the immunoSEQ Assay, a bias-controlled multiplex PCR. In the source study's methods: The number of nucleated cells in each sample was estimated by amplification of reference gene primers within the assay. To quantify the absolute abundance of each unique TCRbeta CDR3 rearrangement, sequence reads were collapsed and filtered. For each sample, productive Simpson clonality was calculated as the square root of Simpson's diversity index over productive rearrangements. In TCRdb, the immuneACCESS table is reduced to in-frame sequences with V and J assigned. These tables do not hold every clone; where another copy was compared, an unresolved V gene accounts for under half, and the others remain unexplained. V, J and clone size reflect that table, while D and trimming were determined from the DNA. For this sample the table gives some 60,000 clones, of which more than 60% were detected only once. The top ten clonotypes cover roughly 18% of the sample.

The specimen was peripheral blood. This clonotype was sampled from a woman aged 50 to 65 with active or convalescent COVID-19. The rearranged chain carries TRBV14 and TRBJ2-7; a stretch of 9 junction bases matches TRBD1. The CDR3 corresponds to CASSRTWDREAEQYF. The sequenced DNA is TGTGCCAGCAGCCGGACGTGGGACAGGGAGGCCGAGCAGTACTTC. Here the CDR3 is joined to the reference TRBV14 and TRBJ2-7 genes, and the full variable domain is: EAGVTQFPSHSVIEKGQTVTLRCDPISGHDNLYWYRRVMGKEIKFLLHFVKESKQDESGMPNNRFLAERTGGTYSTLKVQPAELEDSGVYFCASSRTWDREAEQYFGPGTRLTVT.